Listed below are T cell receptor beta chains from one sample, sequenced in a study of technical replicates of blood from a handful of donors. Some clones are missing from TCRdb's copy, which holds only in-frame ones; the method was immunoSEQ multiplex PCR. The sample yields roughly 85,000 clones, over 85% seen once. Material for sequencing was T cells isolated from PBMCs. Every receptor here comes from a human donor in good health. Each CDR3 is given with its conserved first and last residue. Clone size appears in some rows only: once, few, many, or a class for an expanded clone.

clone_size j_call v_call cdr3_aa
. TRBJ2-7 TRBV5-1 CASSAPLRGQGGTYEQYF
. TRBJ1-2 TRBV6-4 CASSNHRQGVVGGHYGYTF
few TRBJ1-1 TRBV6-4 CASSDPGAAKAGGSMNTEAFF
. TRBJ2-7 TRBV6-5 CASSSGTFNEQYF
. TRBJ1-2 TRBV5-1 CASSFGQGQGYGYTF
. TRBJ1-2 TRBV5-1 CASSAQGSYGYTF
. TRBJ2-2 TRBV6-1 CASNLGGTGELFF
. TRBJ2-7 TRBV2 CASKTARSSYEQYF
once TRBJ2-7 TRBV7-6 CASSLEQGGYEQYF
. TRBJ2-2 TRBV4-1 CASTWDSDTGELFF
. TRBJ2-2 TRBV6-5 CASSYAPGGRTGELFF
. TRBJ1-5 TRBV15 CATSSDRGSNQPQHF
. TRBJ2-1 TRBV7-3 CASSLFWTPLNNEQFF
. TRBJ2-3 TRBV7-2 CASSLSGGAMFGTDTQYF
once TRBJ2-7 TRBV9 CASSGRTGVSYEQYF
once TRBJ2-1 TRBV7-9 CASSLGLAGGNEQFF
. TRBJ2-7 TRBV7-9 CASSLVGAYEQYF